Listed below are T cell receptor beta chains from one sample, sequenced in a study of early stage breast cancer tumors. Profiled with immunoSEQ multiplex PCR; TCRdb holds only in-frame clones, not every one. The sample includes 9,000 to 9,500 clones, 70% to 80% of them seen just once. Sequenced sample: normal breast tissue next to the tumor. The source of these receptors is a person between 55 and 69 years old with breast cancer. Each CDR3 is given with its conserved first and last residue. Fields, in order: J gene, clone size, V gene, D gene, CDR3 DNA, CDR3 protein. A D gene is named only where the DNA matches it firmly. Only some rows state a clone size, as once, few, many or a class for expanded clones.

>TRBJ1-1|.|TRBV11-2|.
TGTGCCAGCAGCTTAGGATCCGTGAGCTACACTGAAGCTTTCTTT
CASSLGSVSYTEAFF
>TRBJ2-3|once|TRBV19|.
TGTGCCAGTAGTATTGGCACTACACCGGTCGGAGATACGCAGTATTTT
CASSIGTTPVGDTQYF
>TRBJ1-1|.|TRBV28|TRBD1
TGTGCCAGCAGTCCCCCCAGGGGGCCTGCTTTCTTT
CASSPPRGPAFF
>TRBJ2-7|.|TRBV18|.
TGTGCCAGCTCACCCTTTGGGACACAATCCTACGAGCAGTACTTC
CASSPFGTQSYEQYF
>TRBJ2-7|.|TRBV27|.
TGTGCCAGCAGGGACAGACCTTCCTACGAGCAGTACTTC
CASRDRPSYEQYF
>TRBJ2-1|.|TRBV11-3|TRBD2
TGTGCCAGCAGCTTTAGCGGGAGTCACCACAATGAGCAGTTCTTC
CASSFSGSHHNEQFF
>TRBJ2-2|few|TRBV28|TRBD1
TGTGCCAGCAGTTTATGGAATATGGCAGGGGGCCCCGGGGAGCTGTTTTTT
CASSLWNMAGGPGELFF
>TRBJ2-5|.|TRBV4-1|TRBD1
TGCGCCAGCAGCCATACGCCGGGACAGGGGAAGGAGACCCAGTACTTC
CASSHTPGQGKETQYF
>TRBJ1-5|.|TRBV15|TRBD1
TGTGCCACCAGCGGACGGACAGGGAGACGTCAGCCCCAGCATTTT
CATSGRTGRRQPQHF
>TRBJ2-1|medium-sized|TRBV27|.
TGTGCCAGCAGTACTTACAATGAGCAGTTCTTC
CASSTYNEQFF
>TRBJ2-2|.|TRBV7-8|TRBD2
TGTGCCAGCAGCTTATGGACTAGCGGGAGTGACGGGGAGCTGTTTTTT
CASSLWTSGSDGELFF
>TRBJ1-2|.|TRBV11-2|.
TGTGCCAGCGGAGCAACAGGGTCTTTCTATGGCTACACCTTC
CASGATGSFYGYTF
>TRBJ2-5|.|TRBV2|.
TGTGCCAGCAGTGAACTGACAGTCCAAGAGACCCAGTACTTC
CASSELTVQETQYF
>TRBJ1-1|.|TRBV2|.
TGTGCCAGCAGCTTGGACAGGAACACTGAAGCTTTCTTT
CASSLDRNTEAFF
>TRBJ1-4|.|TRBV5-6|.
TGTGCCAGCAGCTGGGGGGGGGTTGGTGAAAAACTGTTTTTT
CASSWGGVGEKLFF
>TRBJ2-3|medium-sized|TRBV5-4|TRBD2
TGTGCCAGCAGCTACGCTGCGGGGGGTGGTACGCAGTATTTT
CASSYAAGGGTQYF
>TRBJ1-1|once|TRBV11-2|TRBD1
TGTGCCAGCAGCCCGCAGGGGGCTCGCTTCAACACTGAAGCTTTCTTT
CASSPQGARFNTEAFF
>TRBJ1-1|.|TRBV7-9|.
TGTGCCAGCAGCTTAGGGGAGATCCATTTGAACACTGAAGCTTTCTTT
CASSLGEIHLNTEAFF
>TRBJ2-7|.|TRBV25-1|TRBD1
TGTGCCAGCCTTCCCACAGGGGCGTACGAGCAGTACTTC
CASLPTGAYEQYF
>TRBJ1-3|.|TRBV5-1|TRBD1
TGCGCCAGCAGCTTGACAGGGGCTGGAAACACCATATATTTT
CASSLTGAGNTIYF
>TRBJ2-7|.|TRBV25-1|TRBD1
TGTGCCAGCAGTGGTGGAATGGGCCGGGACAGGGACTCCTACGAGCAGTACTTC
CASSGGMGRDRDSYEQYF
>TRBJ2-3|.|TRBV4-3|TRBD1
TGCGCCAGCAGCCAAGATAGTCTCTCCGGGACAGGCGAGTATTTT
CASSQDSLSGTGEYF
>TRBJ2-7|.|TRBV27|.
TGTGCCAGCCGGGACCTAAGCGGGTACGAGCAGTACTTC
CASRDLSGYEQYF
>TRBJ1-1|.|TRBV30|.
TGTGCCTGGAGTCCACATTCCGGGGTAGTGAATACTGAAGCTTTCTTT
CAWSPHSGVVNTEAFF
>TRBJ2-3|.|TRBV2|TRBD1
TGTGCCAGCATGTCACAGGGGGGCGCAGATACGCAGTATTTT
CASMSQGGADTQYF
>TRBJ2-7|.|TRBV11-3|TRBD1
TGTGCCAGCAGCACAGGGGTATCCTACGAGCAGTACTTC
CASSTGVSYEQYF
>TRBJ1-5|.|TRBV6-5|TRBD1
TGTGCCAGCAGTCAATCGGGACAGTCCAATCAGCCCCAGCATTTT
CASSQSGQSNQPQHF
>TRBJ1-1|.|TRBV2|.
TGTGCCAGCCACAGGGTATCCGACACTGAAGCTTTCTTT
CASHRVSDTEAFF
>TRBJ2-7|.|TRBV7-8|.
TGTGCCAGCAGCTTAGTGGTGGGAACAGCGGAAAACTACGAGCAGTACTTC
CASSLVVGTAENYEQYF
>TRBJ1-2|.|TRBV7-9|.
TGTGCCAGCAGCCCCCATGTCGGGGATCAGTCCTATGGCTACACCTTC
CASSPHVGDQSYGYTF
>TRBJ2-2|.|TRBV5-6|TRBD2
TGTGCCAGCAGCCCGGGACTAGTTGCCGGGGAGCTGTTTTTT
CASSPGLVAGELFF
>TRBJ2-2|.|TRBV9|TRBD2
TGTGCCAGCAGCGTCTTTCCTAGCGGGAGCAGTGCCGGGGAGCTGTTTTTT
CASSVFPSGSSAGELFF
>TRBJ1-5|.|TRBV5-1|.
TGCGCCAGCAGCCCTGGGGCAGGGGCGAATCCCAATCAGCCCCAGCATTTT
CASSPGAGANPNQPQHF
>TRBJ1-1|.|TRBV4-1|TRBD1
TGCGCCAGCAGCCAAGTACAGGGGAGGTACACTGAAGCTTTCTTT
CASSQVQGRYTEAFF
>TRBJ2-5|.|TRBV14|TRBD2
TGTGCCAGCAGCGTCGGACTAGCTGTGACGGAGACCCAGTACTTC
CASSVGLAVTETQYF
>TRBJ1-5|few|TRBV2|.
TGTGCCAGCACTCGGGAGGGATTGAGCAATCAGCCCCAGCATTTT
CASTREGLSNQPQHF
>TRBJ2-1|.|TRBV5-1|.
TGCGCCAGCAGCTTGGATGTCGGGAGAAATGAGCAGTTCTTC
CASSLDVGRNEQFF
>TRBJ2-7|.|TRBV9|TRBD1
TGTGCCAGCAGCGTAGCTACAGGGGCCTACGAGCAGTACTTC
CASSVATGAYEQYF
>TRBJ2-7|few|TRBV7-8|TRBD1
TGTGCCAGCAGGGTACAGGGGGAGGTCTACGAGCAGTACTTC
CASRVQGEVYEQYF
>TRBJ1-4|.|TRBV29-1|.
TGCAGCGTTGGGCAGGGCGGTGAAAAACTGTTTTTT
CSVGQGGEKLFF
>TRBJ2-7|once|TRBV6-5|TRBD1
TGTGCCAGCAGTACCCGGGACAGGGGGCGATACGAGCAGTACTTC
CASSTRDRGRYEQYF
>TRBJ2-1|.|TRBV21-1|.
TGTGCCAGCAACCCCCGGGACAGGGGCCACAATGAGCAGTTCTTC
CASNPRDRGHNEQFF
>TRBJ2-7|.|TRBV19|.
TGTGCCAGTAGTCCTCCCCTGGGGGGAACGCCCTACGAGCAGTACTTC
CASSPPLGGTPYEQYF
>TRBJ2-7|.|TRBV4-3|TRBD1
TGCGCCAGCAGCCAAGAAAGCGGGGACAGGGCCTACGAGCAGTACTTC
CASSQESGDRAYEQYF
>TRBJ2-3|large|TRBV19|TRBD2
TGTGCCAGTAGTATAAGTGTAGCGGGAGGGCCTCGGGATACGCAGTATTTT
CASSISVAGGPRDTQYF
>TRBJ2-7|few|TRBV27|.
TGTGCCAGCAGTTTAAAAGTTGAGGCCCTTTACGAGCAGTACTTC
CASSLKVEALYEQYF
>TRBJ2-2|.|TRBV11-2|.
TGTGCCAGCAGCTCCGGGAGCAGGTCGAGATCCGGGGAGCTGTTTTTT
CASSSGSRSRSGELFF
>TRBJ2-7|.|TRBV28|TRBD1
TGTGCCAGCAGCCCAGGTGGGACAGCCTACGAGCAGTACTTC
CASSPGGTAYEQYF
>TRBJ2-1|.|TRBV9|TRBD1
TGTGCCAGCAGCGGCCCATCAGGGGGCGCCTACAATGAGCAGTTCTTC
CASSGPSGGAYNEQFF